These 14 T cell receptor beta chains originate from one sample sequenced in a study of T-cell reconstitution after alpha-beta-depleted transplantation in children. The authors prepared the TCRbeta library with unique molecular identifiers. TCRdb independently ran MiXCR on the PCR reads; one entry per CDR3 protein. The sample holds some 840,000 distinct CDR3 sequences; 15% to 20% are singletons and the top ten take 5%. The material sequenced was PBMCs, mostly from graft donor cells, taken 360 days after TCRalphabeta/CD19-depleted stem cell transplant. Receptors were obtained from a male patient younger than 18 who had a stem cell transplant for acute lymphoblastic leukemia, so the T cells may come from the graft donor.

This clonotype occurred many times. The chain joins TRBV18 to TRBJ2-5; D remains unclear. Deletions cut 1 base from V and 2 bases from J, with 2 bases between. The length of the CDR3 is 12 residues. Germline assignment: CDR1 KGHSH and CDR2 LQKENI. Here the CDR3 DNA reads TGTGCCAGCTCACCACTGCAAGAGACCCAGTACTTC. It codes for CASSPLQETQYF.

This clonotype was observed a handful of times. The rearrangement joins TRBV5-1 to TRBJ1-1, with TRBD1 matching 7 bases. V was clipped by 7 bases and J by 1 base; unmatched bases: 7. This CDR3 is built from 14 residues. Germline assignment: CDR1 SGHRS and CDR2 YFSETQ. DNA of the CDR3: TGCGCCAGCGGGAGACAGGGAGGGAACACTGAAGCTTTCTTT. Its protein is CASGRQGGNTEAFF.

The chain combines TRBV6-2 or TRBV6-3 with TRBJ2-5, with 12 bases fitting TRBD2. Unmatched junction bases numbered 8, after V lost 6 bases and J lost 0 bases. Per the germline V gene, CDR1 is MNHEY and CDR2 is SVGEGT. The CDR3 spans 17 residues. CDR3 DNA: TGTGCCAGCAGCTTACTCGGACTAGCGGGGTACCAAGAGACCCAGTACTTC. Protein sequence: CASSLLGLAGYQETQYF.

This rearrangement joins TRBV9 to TRBJ2-5; 9 bases match TRBD2. CDR3 size: 15 residues. Germline CDR1 SGDLS, CDR2 YYNGEE. Trimming at V came to 0 bases and at J to 7 bases, leaving 7 bases not matched to a gene. Here the CDR3 reads CASSVAREGRGTQYF. CDR3 nucleotide sequence: TGTGCCAGCAGCGTAGCGCGGGAGGGCCGTGGGACCCAGTACTTC.

The sample holds many counts of this clonotype. The genes are TRBV5-6 and TRBJ2-1, with 7 bases lining up with TRBD1. V trimming: 5 bases; J trimming: 1 base; junction bases outside the gene matches: 6. The germline V gene encodes CDR1 SGHDT and CDR2 YYEEEE. CDR3 length equals 15 residues. The CDR3: CASSRGQVSYNEQFF. CDR3 nucleotide sequence: TGTGCCAGCAGTCGAGGACAGGTTTCCTACAATGAGCAGTTCTTC.

This clonotype was detected a few times. Its ends do not fully match the called genes, so a read error is possible. V and J are TRBV12-3 or TRBV12-4 and TRBJ1-1; possible D gene TRBD1, 5 bases. This CDR3 region has 14 residues. This CDR3 is CASGIGEALLERAF. CDR3 DNA: TGTGCCAGCGGCATAGGGGAGGCACTGTTAGAAAGGGCCTTT.

This clonotype has a handful of counts. The chain has TRBV5-1 and TRBJ2-4; TRBD2 agrees at 11 bases. The CDR3 is made up of 17 amino acids. Trimming took 1 base from V and 4 from J; bases not matched to a gene: 7. Per the germline V gene, CDR1 is SGHRS and CDR2 is YFSETQ. Here the CDR3 DNA reads TGCGCCAGCAGCTTGTCCGGACTAGCGGGCAAGAAAAACATTCAGTACTTC. Translated: CASSLSGLAGKKNIQYF.

In its sample, this clonotype was seen a few times. The chain joins TRBV15 to TRBJ2-1, with TRBD2 identical over 13 bases. This CDR3 is 20 amino acids long. J was trimmed by 10 bases and V by 2 bases; bases with no gene match: 20. CDR1 is LNHNV and CDR2 is YYDKDF in the germline V gene (reference sequence). The CDR3 nucleotides are TGTGCCACCAGCAGAAAGGGGGGACTAGCGGGATCACGTGGCTTACACGAGCAGTTCTTC. Translated: CATSRKGGLAGSRGLHEQFF.

This clonotype turned up a few times. CDR3 protein: CSARSREWDNEQFF. DNA of the CDR3: TGCAGCGCTCGTTCCCGGGAATGGGACAATGAGCAGTTCTTC. The gene calls are TRBV29-1 and TRBJ2-1, with a tentative D call TRBD2 (5 bases). The V gene's germline CDR1 is SQVTM and CDR2 ANQGSEA. The CDR3 is 14 residues long. The V and J ends lost 7 bases and 5 bases respectively, with 18 bases between them.

With regard to this clonotype: Sequence at one end of the junction differs from germline and may be a read error. CDR3 in amino acids: CASSDSTGSEDF. CDR3 nucleotide sequence: TGTGCCAGCAGTGATTCTACAGGGAGTGAGGACTTC. J is TRBJ2-5 and V is TRBV2, with a tentative D call TRBD1 (6 bases). In germline, CDR1 is SNHLY, CDR2 FYNNEI. This CDR3 is 12 amino acids long.

This clonotype showed up just a few times. The gene calls are TRBV7-9 and TRBJ2-2; D remains ambiguous. The CDR3 consists of 12 residues. Deletions cut 5 bases from V and 6 bases from J, with 7 bases between. Germline V lookup: CDR1 SEHNR, CDR2 FQNEAQ (reference sequence). In nucleotides, the CDR3 is TGTGCCAGCAGCGAGATAGCCGGGGAGCTGTTTTTT. Translated: CASSEIAGELFF.

V usage is TRBV20-1 and J usage is TRBJ2-3; D might be TRBD1 (6 bases). Germline V gene sequence: CDR1 DFQATT, CDR2 SNEGSKA (reference sequence). The V end lost 6 bases, the J end lost 2 bases, and 15 bases lay between the germline ends. CDR3 length: 14 residues. The CDR3 loop reads CSADTGRLTDTQYF. The CDR3 DNA is TGCAGTGCAGACACAGGGCGACTCACAGATACGCAGTATTTT.

This clonotype was observed at least ten times. The rearrangement uses TRBV20-1 and TRBJ2-1; 15 positions match TRBD2. The CDR3 has 18 residues. Trimming removed 3 bases from V and 0 bases from J; junction bases left unmatched: 6. CDR1 is DFQATT and CDR2 is SNEGSKA in the germline V gene (reference sequence). Here the CDR3 reads CSARGTSGRSGSYNEQFF. The CDR3 region has the DNA TGCAGTGCTAGGGGGACTAGCGGGAGGAGTGGCTCCTACAATGAGCAGTTCTTC.

This clonotype has just a few counts. The rearrangement joins TRBV9 to TRBJ2-3, with D perhaps TRBD1 (7 bases). The CDR3 runs to 15 residues. The germline V gene has CDR1 SGDLS and CDR2 YYNGEE. V dropped 3 bases and J dropped 6 bases, with 17 bases sitting between them. The CDR3 sequence: CASSGPGGLQDTQYF. The CDR3 DNA is TGTGCCAGCAGCGGACCAGGGGGGCTTCAGGATACGCAGTATTTT.